The T cell receptor beta chain under discussion was sequenced for a study of identical twins. This clonotype was seen only a few times. MiXCR was run by TCRdb on the 5' RACE reads, yielding one entry per CDR3 protein. Among some 760,000 distinct CDR3 sequences listed, roughly 20% were seen once. CDR1 is LGHNA, CDR2 YSLEER, per germline. Trimming removed 0 bases from V and 7 bases from J, with 6 bases in between. This CDR3 spans 13 amino acids. The same specimen was also included in a second study, on T cells expressing NK-cell markers. That investigation notes: Seropositivity for HCMV was found in seven of the eight sequenced donors, with one seronegative. Where several donors were concerned, these clonotypes also led the CD3+CD56-NKG2C+ fraction.

V is TRBV4-3 and J is TRBJ2-2, with no clear D. The sequence came from a woman between 18 and 29 years old in good health. The specimen sequenced was PBMCs. The CDR3 loop is CASSQDGVGELFF. The CDR3 DNA sequence: TGCGCCAGCAGCCAAGATGGCGTCGGGGAGCTGTTTTTT.